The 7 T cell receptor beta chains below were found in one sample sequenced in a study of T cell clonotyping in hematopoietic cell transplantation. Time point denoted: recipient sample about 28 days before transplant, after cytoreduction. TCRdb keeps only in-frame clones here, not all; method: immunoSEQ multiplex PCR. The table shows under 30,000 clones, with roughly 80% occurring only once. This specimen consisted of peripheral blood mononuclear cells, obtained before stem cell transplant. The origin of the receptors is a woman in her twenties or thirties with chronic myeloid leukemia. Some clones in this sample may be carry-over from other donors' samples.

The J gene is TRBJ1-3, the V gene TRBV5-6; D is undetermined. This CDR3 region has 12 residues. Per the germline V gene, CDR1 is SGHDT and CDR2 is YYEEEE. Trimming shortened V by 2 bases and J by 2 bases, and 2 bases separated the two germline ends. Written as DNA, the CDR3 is TGTGCCAGCAGCTTAACTGGAAACACCATATATTTT. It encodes CASSLTGNTIYF.

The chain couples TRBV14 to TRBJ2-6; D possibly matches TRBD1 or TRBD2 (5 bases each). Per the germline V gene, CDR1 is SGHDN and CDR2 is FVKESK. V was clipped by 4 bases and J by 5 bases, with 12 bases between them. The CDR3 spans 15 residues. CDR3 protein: CASSPIGTRANVLTF. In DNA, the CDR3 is TGTGCCAGCAGCCCTATAGGGACCCGGGCCAACGTCCTGACTTTC.

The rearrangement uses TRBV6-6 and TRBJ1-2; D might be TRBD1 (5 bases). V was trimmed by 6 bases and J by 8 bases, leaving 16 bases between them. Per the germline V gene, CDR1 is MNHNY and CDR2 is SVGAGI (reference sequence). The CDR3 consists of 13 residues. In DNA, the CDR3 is TGTGCCAGCAGAACCGGGACCGGCAGGGGCTACACCTTC. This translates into CASRTGTGRGYTF.

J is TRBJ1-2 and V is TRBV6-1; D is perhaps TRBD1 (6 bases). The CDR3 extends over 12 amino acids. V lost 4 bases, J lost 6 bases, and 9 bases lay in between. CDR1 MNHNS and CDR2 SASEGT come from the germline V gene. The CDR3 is CASSVQGNGYTF. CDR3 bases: TGTGCCAGCAGTGTACAGGGTAATGGCTACACCTTC.

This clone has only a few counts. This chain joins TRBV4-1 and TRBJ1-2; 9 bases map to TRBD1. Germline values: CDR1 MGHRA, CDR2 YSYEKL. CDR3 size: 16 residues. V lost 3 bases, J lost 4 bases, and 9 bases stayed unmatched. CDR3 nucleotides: TGCGCCAGCAGCCACACCGGGACAGGGAACATCTATGGCTACACCTTC. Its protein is CASSHTGTGNIYGYTF.

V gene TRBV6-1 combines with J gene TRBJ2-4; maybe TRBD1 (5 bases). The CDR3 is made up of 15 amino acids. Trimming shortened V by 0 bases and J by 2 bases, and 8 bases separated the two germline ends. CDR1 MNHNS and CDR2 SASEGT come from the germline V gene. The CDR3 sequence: CASSEAAGSKNIQYF. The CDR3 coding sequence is TGTGCCAGCAGTGAAGCAGCAGGGTCCAAAAACATTCAGTACTTC.

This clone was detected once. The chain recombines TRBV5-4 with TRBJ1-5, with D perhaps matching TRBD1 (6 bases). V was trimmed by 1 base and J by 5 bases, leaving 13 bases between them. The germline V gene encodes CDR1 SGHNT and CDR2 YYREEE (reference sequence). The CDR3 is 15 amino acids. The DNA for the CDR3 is TGTGCCAGCAGCTTGAGCGACAGGCCGGATCAGCCCCAGCATTTT. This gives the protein CASSLSDRPDQPQHF.